This TCR beta chain was recovered during a study of CD8+CD57+ T cells in acquired aplastic anemia. Across the study: An average of roughly 3 ug of DNA was obtained from sorted CD4+ and CD8+ cells.

By flow cytometry, patients selected for sequencing had shown an expansion of CD8+CD57+ cells. Every patient presented with severe acquired aplastic anemia. The study sampled blood from patients who had received no therapy. Between the trimmed V and J ends, which lost 1 base and 6 bases, there was a span of 8 bases. The CDR3 extends over 14 amino acids. Per the germline V gene, CDR1 is SGDLS and CDR2 is YYNGEE. Profiling of TCR beta VDJ combinations and CDR3 sequences used genomic DNA as template. From the reads, TCRdb called clonotypes with MiXCR, one entry per CDR3 protein. Here the sample spans 200,000 to 250,000 distinct CDR3 sequences, approximately 65% being singletons. Findings of the study overall: Patients and controls were found to share twenty-nine CD8+ CDR3 sequences.

Remarks on this clonotype: No antigen is known for it.

V and J are TRBV9 and TRBJ1-6; D remains unclear. Sequencing was done on a sample of sorted CD4+, CD8+, or CD8+CD57+ T cells (not recorded which) from PBMCs. This sequence was found in a human donor with aplastic anemia. CDR3 amino acids: CASSVSGFNSPLHF. The DNA for the CDR3 is TGTGCCAGCAGCGTATCCGGGTTTAATTCACCCCTCCACTTT. Using reference TRBV9 and TRBJ1-6 for the parts outside the CDR3, the full variable domain is DSGVTQTPKHLITATGQRVTLRCSPRSGDLSVYWYQQSLDQGLQFLIQYYNGEERAKGNILERFSAQQFPDLHSELNLSSLELGDSALYFCASSVSGFNSPLHFGNGTRLTVT.